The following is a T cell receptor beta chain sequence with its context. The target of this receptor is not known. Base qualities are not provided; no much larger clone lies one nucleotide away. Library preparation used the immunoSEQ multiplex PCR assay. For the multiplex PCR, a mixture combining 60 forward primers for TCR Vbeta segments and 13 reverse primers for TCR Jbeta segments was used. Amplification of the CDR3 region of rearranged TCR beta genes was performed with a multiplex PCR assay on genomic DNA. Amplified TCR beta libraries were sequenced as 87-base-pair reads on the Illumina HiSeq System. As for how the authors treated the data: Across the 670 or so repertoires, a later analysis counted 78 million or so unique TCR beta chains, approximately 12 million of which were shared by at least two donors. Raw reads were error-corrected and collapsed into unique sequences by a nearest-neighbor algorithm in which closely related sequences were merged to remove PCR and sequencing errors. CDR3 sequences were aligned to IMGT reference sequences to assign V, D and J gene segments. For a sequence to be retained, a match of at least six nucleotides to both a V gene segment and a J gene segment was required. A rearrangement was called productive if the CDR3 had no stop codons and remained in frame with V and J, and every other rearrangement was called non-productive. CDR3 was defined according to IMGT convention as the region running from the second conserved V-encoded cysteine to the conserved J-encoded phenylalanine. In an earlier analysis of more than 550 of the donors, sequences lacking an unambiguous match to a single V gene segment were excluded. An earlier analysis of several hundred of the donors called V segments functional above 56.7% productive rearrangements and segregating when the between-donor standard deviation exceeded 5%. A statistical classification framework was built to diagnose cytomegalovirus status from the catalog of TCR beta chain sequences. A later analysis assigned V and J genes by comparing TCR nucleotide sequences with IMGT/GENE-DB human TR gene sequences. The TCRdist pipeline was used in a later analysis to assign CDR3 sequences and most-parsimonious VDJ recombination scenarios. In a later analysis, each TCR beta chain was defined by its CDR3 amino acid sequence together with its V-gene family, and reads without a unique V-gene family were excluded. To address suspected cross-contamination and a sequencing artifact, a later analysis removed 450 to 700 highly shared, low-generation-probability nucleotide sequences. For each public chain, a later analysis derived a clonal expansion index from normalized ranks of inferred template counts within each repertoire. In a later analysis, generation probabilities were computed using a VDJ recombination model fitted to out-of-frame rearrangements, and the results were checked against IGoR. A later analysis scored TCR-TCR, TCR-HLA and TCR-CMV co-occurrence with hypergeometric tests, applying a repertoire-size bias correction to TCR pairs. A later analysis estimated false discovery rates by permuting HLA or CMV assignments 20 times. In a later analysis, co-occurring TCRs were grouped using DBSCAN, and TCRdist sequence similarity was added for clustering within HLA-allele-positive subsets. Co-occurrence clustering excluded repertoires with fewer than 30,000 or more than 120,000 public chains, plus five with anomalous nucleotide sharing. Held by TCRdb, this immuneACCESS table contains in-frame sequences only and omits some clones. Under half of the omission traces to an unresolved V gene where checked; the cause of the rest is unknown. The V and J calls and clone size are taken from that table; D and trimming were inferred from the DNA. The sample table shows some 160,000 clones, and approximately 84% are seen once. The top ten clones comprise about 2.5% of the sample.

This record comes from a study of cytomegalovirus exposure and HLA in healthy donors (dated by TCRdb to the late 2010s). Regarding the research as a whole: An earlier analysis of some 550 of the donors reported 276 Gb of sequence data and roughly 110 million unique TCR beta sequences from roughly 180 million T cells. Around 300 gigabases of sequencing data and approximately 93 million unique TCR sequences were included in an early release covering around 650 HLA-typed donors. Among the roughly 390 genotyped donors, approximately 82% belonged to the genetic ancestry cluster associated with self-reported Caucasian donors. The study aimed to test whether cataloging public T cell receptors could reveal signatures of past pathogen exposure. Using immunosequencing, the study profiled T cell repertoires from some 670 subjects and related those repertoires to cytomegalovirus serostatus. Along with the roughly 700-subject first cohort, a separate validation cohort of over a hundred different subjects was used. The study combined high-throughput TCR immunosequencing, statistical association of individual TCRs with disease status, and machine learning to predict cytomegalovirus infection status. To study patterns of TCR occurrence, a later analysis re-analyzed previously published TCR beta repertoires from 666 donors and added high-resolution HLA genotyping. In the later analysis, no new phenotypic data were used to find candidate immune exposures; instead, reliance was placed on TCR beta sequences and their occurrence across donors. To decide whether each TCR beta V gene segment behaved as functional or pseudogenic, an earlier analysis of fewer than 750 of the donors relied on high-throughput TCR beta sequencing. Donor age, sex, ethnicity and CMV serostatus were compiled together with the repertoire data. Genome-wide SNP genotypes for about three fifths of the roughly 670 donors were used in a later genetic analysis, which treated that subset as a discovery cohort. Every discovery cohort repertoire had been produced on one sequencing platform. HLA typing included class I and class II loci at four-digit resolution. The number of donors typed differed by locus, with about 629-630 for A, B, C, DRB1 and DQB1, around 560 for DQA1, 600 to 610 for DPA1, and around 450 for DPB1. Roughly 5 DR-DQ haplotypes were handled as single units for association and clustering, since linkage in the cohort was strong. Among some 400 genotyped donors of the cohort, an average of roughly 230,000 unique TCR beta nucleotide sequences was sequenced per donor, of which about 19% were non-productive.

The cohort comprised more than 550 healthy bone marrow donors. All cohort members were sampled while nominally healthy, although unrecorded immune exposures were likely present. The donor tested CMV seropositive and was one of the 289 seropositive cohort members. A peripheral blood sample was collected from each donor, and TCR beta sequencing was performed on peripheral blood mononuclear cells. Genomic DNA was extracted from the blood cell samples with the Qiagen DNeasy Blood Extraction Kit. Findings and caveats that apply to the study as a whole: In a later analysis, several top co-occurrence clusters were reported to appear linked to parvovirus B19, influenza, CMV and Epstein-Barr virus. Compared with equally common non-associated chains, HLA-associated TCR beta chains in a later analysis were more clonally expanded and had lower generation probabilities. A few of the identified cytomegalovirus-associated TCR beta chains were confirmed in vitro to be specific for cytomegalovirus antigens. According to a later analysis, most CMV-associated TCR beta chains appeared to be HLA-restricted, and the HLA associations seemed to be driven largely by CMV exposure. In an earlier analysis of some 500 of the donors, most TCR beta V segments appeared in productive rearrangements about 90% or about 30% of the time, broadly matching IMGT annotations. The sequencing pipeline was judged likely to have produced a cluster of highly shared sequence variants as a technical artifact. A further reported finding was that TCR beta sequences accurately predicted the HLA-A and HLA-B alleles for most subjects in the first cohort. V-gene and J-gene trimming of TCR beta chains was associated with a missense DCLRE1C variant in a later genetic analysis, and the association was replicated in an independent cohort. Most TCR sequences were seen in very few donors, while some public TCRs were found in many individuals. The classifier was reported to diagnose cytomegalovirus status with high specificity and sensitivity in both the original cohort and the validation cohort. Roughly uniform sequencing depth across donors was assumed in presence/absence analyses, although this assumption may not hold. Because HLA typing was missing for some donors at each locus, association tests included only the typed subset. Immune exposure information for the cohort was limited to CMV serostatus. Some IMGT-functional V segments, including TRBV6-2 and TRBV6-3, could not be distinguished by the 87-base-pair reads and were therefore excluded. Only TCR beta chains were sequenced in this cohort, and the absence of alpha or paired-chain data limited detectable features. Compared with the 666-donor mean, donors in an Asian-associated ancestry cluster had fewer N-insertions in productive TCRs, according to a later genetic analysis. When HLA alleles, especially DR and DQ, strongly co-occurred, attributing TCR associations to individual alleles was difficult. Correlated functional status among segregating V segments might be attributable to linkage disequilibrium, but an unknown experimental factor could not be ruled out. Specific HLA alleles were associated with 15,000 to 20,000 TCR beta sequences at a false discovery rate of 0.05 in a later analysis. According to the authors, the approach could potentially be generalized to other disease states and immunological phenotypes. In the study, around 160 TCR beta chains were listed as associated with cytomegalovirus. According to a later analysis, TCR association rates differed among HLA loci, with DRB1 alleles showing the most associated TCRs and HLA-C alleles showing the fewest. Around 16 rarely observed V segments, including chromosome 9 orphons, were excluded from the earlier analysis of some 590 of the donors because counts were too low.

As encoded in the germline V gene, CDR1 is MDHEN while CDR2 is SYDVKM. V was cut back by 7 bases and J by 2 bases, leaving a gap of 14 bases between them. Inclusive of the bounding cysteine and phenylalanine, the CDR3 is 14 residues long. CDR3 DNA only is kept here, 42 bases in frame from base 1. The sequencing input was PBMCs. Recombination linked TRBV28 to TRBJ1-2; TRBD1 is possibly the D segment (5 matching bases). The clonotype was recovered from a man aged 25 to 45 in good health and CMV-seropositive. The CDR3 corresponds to CASTSSGYNYGYTF. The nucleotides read TGTGCCAGCACCTCTTCAGGGTACAACTATGGCTACACCTTC.